These 8 T cell receptor beta chains share one sample of origin, sequenced in a study of patients and donors after allogeneic stem cell transplantation (TCRdb year 2020). Library preparation used RT-PCR. These reads were obtained on a NextSeq 550. TCRdb handled the public reads itself, with Q25 trimming in fastp and clone calling in MiXCR, and kept productive beta chains. Each entry merges the rows of one CDR3 protein and shows their most common DNA and genes. For this sample the table gives roughly 41,000 distinct CDR3 sequences, of which 30% to 40% were detected only once. Of the sample, 55% to 75% is held by the ten largest clones. The material sequenced was blood, either unsorted or a sorted T cell fraction (not recorded which). The receptors stem from a human donor who was either an allogeneic HSCT recipient or a stem cell or donor lymphocyte infusion donor (not recorded which). It is not recorded whose cells these are; they may come from a transplant donor.

The gene calls are TRBV7-3 and TRBJ1-5; TRBD1 is a possible D gene (5 bases). V shed 7 bases and J shed 0 bases, with 13 bases lying between them. The length of the CDR3 is 15 residues. Looked up from germline, CDR1 is SGHTA and CDR2 is FQGTGA. The CDR3 sequence: CASNLQEYSNQPQHF. CDR3 coding DNA: TGTGCCAGCAACCTACAGGAGTATAGCAATCAGCCCCAGCATTTT.

This clonotype was seen a few times. The CDR3 coding sequence is TGTGCCAGCAGCCACCCCAGAAGGGTGGACCAAGAGACCCAGTACTTC. Its translation is CASSHPRRVDQETQYF. V and J are TRBV7-9 and TRBJ2-5; no clear D. Germline CDR1 and CDR2: SEHNR and FQNEAQ (reference sequence). This CDR3 has 16 amino acids. The V and J ends lost 5 bases and 0 bases respectively, with 16 bases between them.

V gene TRBV29-1 combines with J gene TRBJ1-1; 12 bases map to TRBD1. Germline loops: CDR1 SQVTM, CDR2 ANQGSEA. The CDR3 totals 14 residues. The V gene end was trimmed by 6 bases and the J gene end by 0 bases; junction bases not matched to a gene: 2. CDR3 sequence reads: CSVGQGALNTEAFF. The CDR3 coding sequence is TGCAGCGTGGGACAGGGGGCATTGAACACTGAAGCTTTCTTT.

The chain links TRBV3-1 to TRBJ2-2; 7 bases are shared with TRBD2. The germline V gene encodes CDR1 LGHDT and CDR2 YNNKEL (reference sequence). The J segment lost 2 bases and the V segment lost 0 bases, leaving 3 bases of the junction unmatched. The CDR3 totals 16 residues. CDR3 in DNA: TGTGCCAGCAGCCAAGACAGCGGGGTTAACACCGGGGAGCTGTTTTTT. Protein product: CASSQDSGVNTGELFF.

The chain recombines TRBV28 with TRBJ2-2; TRBD2 matches 8 bases. V lost 8 bases to trimming and J lost 2 bases; unmatched junction nucleotides: 16. This CDR3 is 18 amino acids long. The germline gives CDR1 MDHEN, CDR2 SYDVKM. For the CDR3, the DNA is TGTGCCAGCGCCGGGACTAGTAATTCTCCGGGTAACACCGGGGAGCTGTTTTTT. It codes for CASAGTSNSPGNTGELFF.

The chain carries TRBV9 and TRBJ2-7; D is unclear. CDR1 and CDR2 (germline): SGDLS, YYNGEE. The CDR3 runs to 13 residues. V lost 2 bases and J lost 7, with 13 bases in between. In DNA, the CDR3 is TGTGCCAGCAGCGTCAGGACGGGCTGGGAGCAGTACTTC. This gives the protein CASSVRTGWEQYF.

The chain is built from TRBV11-2 and TRBJ2-1, with 8 nucleotides matching TRBD2. CDR1 is SGHAT, CDR2 FQNNGV, per germline. Germline trimming cut 1 base from V and 3 bases from J; bases unmatched to any gene: 5. CDR3 length equals 16 residues. CDR3 in DNA: TGTGCCAGCAGCTTAGGAGGAAGCGGGAGCTACAATGAGCAGTTCTTC. This translates into CASSLGGSGSYNEQFF. The full variable domain, completed using reference TRBV11-2 and TRBJ2-1, is EAGVAQSPRYKIIEKRQSVAFWCNPISGHATLYWYQQILGQGPKLLIQFQNNGVVDDSQLPKDRFSAERLKGVDSTLKIQPAKLEDSAVYLCASSLGGSGSYNEQFFGPGTRLTVL.

This chain uses TRBV27 with TRBJ2-7, with 10 nucleotides matching TRBD2. V was clipped by 3 bases and J by 5 bases; unmatched bases: 1. Germline CDR1 is MNHEY and CDR2 is SMNVEV (reference sequence). The CDR3 consists of 13 residues. CDR3 loop: CASSLLAGDEQYF. In nucleotides, the CDR3 is TGTGCCAGCAGTTTGCTAGCGGGAGACGAGCAGTACTTC.